This T cell receptor (beta chain) was retrieved from a study of blood T cell repertoires in COVID-19. Study information: Acute-phase and convalescent COVID-19 samples originated in the United States, Italy and Spain.

Measured with immunoSEQ multiplex PCR; TCRdb has only the in-frame clones, and not every one. Of 200,000 to 300,000 clones listed, 85% to 95% are singletons. This CDR3 is built from 12 residues. The V and J ends lost 10 bases and 1 base, in that order; junction bases with no gene match: 2. The receptor was derived from a man under 40 with COVID-19, enrolled during active disease. The sample was peripheral blood. The gene calls are TRBV12-3 or TRBV12-4 and TRBJ1-1; 8 bases line up with TRBD1. The CDR3 bases are TGTGCCATCGGACAGGGGAACACTGAAGCTTTCTTT. Encoded protein: CAIGQGNTEAFF.